A selection of T cell receptor beta chains follows, all from one sample in a study of OX40 agonist ivuxolimab in advanced cancers. The method was immunoSEQ multiplex PCR; TCRdb's version includes in-frame clones alone and lacks a portion of them. The repertoire holds approximately 76,000 clones, with about 89% as singletons. The source was CD4+ or CD8+ T cells sorted from blood, collected in a trial of the OX40 agonist ivuxolimab. The receptors shown here come from an adult with an advanced solid tumor such as melanoma, head and neck, liver or kidney cancer. The CDR3 runs from the conserved cysteine through the conserved F or W. The D gene is left open where the match is weak. Rows give clone size only sometimes, using once, few, many, or a class for an expanded clone.

CDR3aa	CDR3nt	v_gene	abundance	d_gene	j_gene	len
CASSIGRGQPQHF	TGTGCCAGTAGTATAGGCAGGGGGCAGCCCCAGCATTTT	TRBV19	few	TRBD1	TRBJ1-5	13
CASSQGRDYSGNTIYF	TGTGCCAGCAGTCAGGGCAGGGACTACTCTGGAAACACCATATATTTT	TRBV28	few	-	TRBJ1-3	16
CASSAGDRGYIQYF	TGCGCCAGCAGCGCTGGGGACAGGGGGTACATTCAGTACTTC	TRBV5-1	-	TRBD1	TRBJ2-4	14
CASSPQWEGPEQYF	TGTGCCAGCAGCCCCCAGTGGGAGGGACCCGAGCAGTACTTC	TRBV6-1	-	TRBD2	TRBJ2-7	14
CASSKDPGGADTQYF	TGTGCCAGCAGTAAGGACCCCGGAGGAGCAGATACGCAGTATTTT	TRBV7-3	-	-	TRBJ2-3	15
CASRLHGEVVGYTF	TGTGCCAGCAGACTACACGGCGAGGTGGTTGGCTACACCTTC	TRBV6-5	-	-	TRBJ1-2	14
CASSLSRASGRARFF	TGTGCCAGCAGTTTATCGAGGGCTAGCGGGAGGGCGCGATTCTTC	TRBV27	-	TRBD2	TRBJ2-1	15
CATSRAMGQEIYGYTF	TGTGCCACCAGCAGGGCTATGGGACAGGAAATCTATGGCTACACCTTC	TRBV15	once	TRBD1	TRBJ1-2	16
CASSWDRGYEQYF	TGTGCCAGCAGTTGGGACAGGGGTTACGAGCAGTACTTC	TRBV7-9	-	TRBD1	TRBJ2-7	13
CASSLGLPQETQYF	TGTGCCAGCAGCTTAGGACTACCTCAAGAGACCCAGTACTTC	TRBV7-2	-	-	TRBJ2-5	14
CASSDGQFLYYEQYF	TGTGCCAGCAGTGATGGACAGTTTCTTTACTACGAGCAGTACTTC	TRBV2	-	-	TRBJ2-7	15
CASTRDRAGNTIYF	TGTGCCAGCACCCGGGACAGGGCTGGAAACACCATATATTTT	TRBV6-1	-	TRBD1	TRBJ1-3	14
CASSYDTGGMNTEAFF	TGTGCCAGCAGTTACGACACAGGGGGTATGAACACTGAAGCTTTCTTT	TRBV6-6	-	TRBD1	TRBJ1-1	16
CATSSLDRGSHPGQPQHF	TGTGCCACCAGCAGTTTGGACAGGGGGTCGCATCCGGGGCAGCCCCAGCATTTT	TRBV15	-	TRBD1	TRBJ1-5	18
CASRPGGAEAYEQYF	TGTGCCAGCAGGCCGGGAGGGGCGGAGGCCTACGAGCAGTACTTC	TRBV5-4	-	TRBD2	TRBJ2-7	15
CASRYGTEAFF	TGTGCCAGTAGGTATGGCACTGAAGCTTTCTTT	TRBV19	few	-	TRBJ1-1	11
CSVEDRAYEQYF	TGCAGCGTTGAGGACAGGGCCTACGAGCAGTACTTC	TRBV29-1	-	TRBD1	TRBJ2-7	12
CASSFKGYYGYTF	TGTGCCAGCAGCTTCAAGGGCTACTATGGCTACACCTTC	TRBV7-9	once	-	TRBJ1-2	13
CASSPKDSYEQYF	TGTGCCAGCAGCCCAAAGGACAGCTACGAGCAGTACTTC	TRBV5-6	once	-	TRBJ2-7	13
CASSLSGTEAFF	TGTGCCAGCAGTTTATCGGGCACTGAAGCTTTCTTT	TRBV27	-	-	TRBJ1-1	12
CASGLAYSGNTIYF	TGTGCTAGTGGTTTGGCCTACTCTGGAAACACCATATATTTT	TRBV12-5	-	-	TRBJ1-3	14
CASSLSLYEQYF	TGTGCCAGCAGCTTAAGCCTTTACGAGCAGTACTTC	TRBV11-3	-	-	TRBJ2-7	12
CSIRGASGQSTDTQYF	TGCAGCATCCGAGGGGCTAGCGGCCAAAGCACAGATACGCAGTATTTT	TRBV29-1	-	TRBD2	TRBJ2-3	16
CATTEDPNEQFF	TGTGCCACCACGGAGGACCCCAATGAGCAGTTCTTC	TRBV21-1	medium-sized	-	TRBJ2-1	12
CASSPDRGITYEQYF	TGTGCCAGCAGTCCGGACAGGGGGATTACGTACGAGCAGTACTTC	TRBV27	few	TRBD1	TRBJ2-7	15
CASSFWGLTGPDTQYF	TGTGCCAGCAGCTTTTGGGGACTGACGGGCCCAGATACGCAGTATTTT	TRBV5-6	-	-	TRBJ2-3	16
CASRQGTRHEKLFF	TGTGCCAGCAGACAGGGTACTCGACATGAAAAACTGTTTTTT	TRBV6-6	-	-	TRBJ1-4	14
CASSLLDTEAFF	TGCGCCAGCAGCCTACTGGACACTGAAGCTTTCTTT	TRBV5-1	-	-	TRBJ1-1	12
CASSQAPGQGYGEQYF	TGTGCCAGCAGCCAGGCTCCGGGACAGGGCTATGGCGAGCAGTACTTC	TRBV14	-	TRBD1	TRBJ2-7	16